This TCR beta chain was retrieved from a study of T cell repertoires in cytomegalovirus infection. Looking at the study overall: Carrying CMV and the relevant HLA type showed in public TCR beta signatures.

TCRdb recomputed calls from the reads with MiXCR, one row per CDR3 protein. The sample has over 120,000 distinct CDR3 sequences; roughly a third are singletons. With regard to this clonotype: Its antigen is not known.

The sequencing here drew on CD8+ T cells from cultured PBMCs, taken from culture after CMV antigen stimulation. The TCR originated in a human donor in good health (CMV status not recorded). Some clones in this sample may be carry-over from other donors' samples.

CDR3 in DNA: TGTGCCAGCAGTTACTCGACCCTTTCGGGGGCCAATGAGCAGTTCTTC. The encoded protein is CASSYSTLSGANEQFF. The rearrangement joins TRBV6-2 or TRBV6-3 to TRBJ2-1; D is perhaps TRBD1 or TRBD2 (6 bases each). Trimming pared 0 bases from V and 6 bases from J, leaving 15 bases between. The CDR3 length is 16 residues. Per the germline V gene, CDR1 is MNHEY and CDR2 is SVGEGT.